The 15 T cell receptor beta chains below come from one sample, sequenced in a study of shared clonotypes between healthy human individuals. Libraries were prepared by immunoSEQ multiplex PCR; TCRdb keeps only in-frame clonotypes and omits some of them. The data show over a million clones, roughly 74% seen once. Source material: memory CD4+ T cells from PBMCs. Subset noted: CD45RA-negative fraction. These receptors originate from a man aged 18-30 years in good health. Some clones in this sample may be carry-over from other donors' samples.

CDR3 sequence: CASSSWDATANYGYTF. DNA for the CDR3: TGTGCCAGCAGTTCCTGGGATGCGACAGCTAACTATGGCTACACCTTC. The J gene is TRBJ1-2, the V gene TRBV27; D perhaps matches TRBD1 (5 bases). Looked up from germline, CDR1 is MNHEY and CDR2 is SMNVEV (reference sequence). Trimming removed 4 bases from V and 0 bases from J, with 15 bases in between. There are 16 residues in the CDR3.

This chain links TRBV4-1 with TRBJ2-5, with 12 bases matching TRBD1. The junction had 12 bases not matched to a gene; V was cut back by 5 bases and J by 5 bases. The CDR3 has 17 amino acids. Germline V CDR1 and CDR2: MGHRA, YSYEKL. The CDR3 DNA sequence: TGCGCCAGCAGCTTACGTGCCGGGACAGGGGGCTCGGAGACCCAGTACTTC. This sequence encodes CASSLRAGTGGSETQYF.

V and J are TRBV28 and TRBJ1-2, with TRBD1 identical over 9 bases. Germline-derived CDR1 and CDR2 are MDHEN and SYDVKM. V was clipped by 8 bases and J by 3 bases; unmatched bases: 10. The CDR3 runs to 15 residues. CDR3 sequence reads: CASGYTGGLDYGYTF. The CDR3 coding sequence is TGTGCCAGCGGATATACAGGGGGCCTGGACTATGGCTACACCTTC.

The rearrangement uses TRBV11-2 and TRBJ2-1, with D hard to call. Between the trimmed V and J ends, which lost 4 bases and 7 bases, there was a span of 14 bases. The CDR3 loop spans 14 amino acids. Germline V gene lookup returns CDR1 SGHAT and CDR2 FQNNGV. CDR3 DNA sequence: TGTGCCAGCAGCTCCACACCCAGCAGGAATGAGCAGTTCTTC. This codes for CASSSTPSRNEQFF.

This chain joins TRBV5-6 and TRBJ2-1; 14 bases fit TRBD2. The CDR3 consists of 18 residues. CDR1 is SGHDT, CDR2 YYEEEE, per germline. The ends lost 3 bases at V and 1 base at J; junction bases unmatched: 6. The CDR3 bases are TGTGCCAGCAGCTCGGGGACTAGCGGGAGTAGGTCCTACAATGAGCAGTTCTTC. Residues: CASSSGTSGSRSYNEQFF.

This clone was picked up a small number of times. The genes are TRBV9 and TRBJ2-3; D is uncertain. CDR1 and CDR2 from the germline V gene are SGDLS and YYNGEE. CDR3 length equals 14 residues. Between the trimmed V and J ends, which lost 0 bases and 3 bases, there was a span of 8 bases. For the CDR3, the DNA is TGTGCCAGCAGCGTAGTTGACGGAACAGATACGCAGTATTTT. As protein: CASSVVDGTDTQYF.

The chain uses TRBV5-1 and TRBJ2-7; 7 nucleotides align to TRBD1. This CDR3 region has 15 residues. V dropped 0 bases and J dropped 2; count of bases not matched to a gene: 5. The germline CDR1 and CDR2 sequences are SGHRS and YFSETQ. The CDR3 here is CASSLVATGPYEQYF. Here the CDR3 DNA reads TGCGCCAGCAGCTTGGTCGCGACAGGGCCCTACGAGCAGTACTTC.

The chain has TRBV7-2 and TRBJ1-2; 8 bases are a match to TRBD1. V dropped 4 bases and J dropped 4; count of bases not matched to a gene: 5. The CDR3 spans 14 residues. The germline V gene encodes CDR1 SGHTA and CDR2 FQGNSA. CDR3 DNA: TGTGCCAGCAGCTCCTACAGGGGGACCTATGGCTACACCTTC. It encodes CASSSYRGTYGYTF.

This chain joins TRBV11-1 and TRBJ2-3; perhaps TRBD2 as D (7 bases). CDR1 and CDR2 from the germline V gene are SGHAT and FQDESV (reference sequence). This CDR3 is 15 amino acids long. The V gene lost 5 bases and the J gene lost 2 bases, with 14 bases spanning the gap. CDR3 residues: CASSPGGGATDTQYF. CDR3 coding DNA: TGTGCCAGCAGCCCCGGAGGGGGGGCCACAGATACGCAGTATTTT. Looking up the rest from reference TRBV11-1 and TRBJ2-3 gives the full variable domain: EAEVAQSPRYKITEKSQAVAFWCDPISGHATLYWYRQILGQGPELLVQFQDESVVDDSQLPKDRFSAERLKGVDSTLKIQPAELGDSAMYLCASSPGGGATDTQYFGPGTRLTVL.

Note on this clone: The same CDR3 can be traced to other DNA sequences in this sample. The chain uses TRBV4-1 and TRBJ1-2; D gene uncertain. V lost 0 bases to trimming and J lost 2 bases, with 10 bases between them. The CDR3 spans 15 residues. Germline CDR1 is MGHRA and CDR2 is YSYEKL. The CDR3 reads CASSQDPGSNYGYTF. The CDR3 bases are TGCGCCAGCAGCCAAGACCCGGGCAGCAACTATGGCTACACCTTC.

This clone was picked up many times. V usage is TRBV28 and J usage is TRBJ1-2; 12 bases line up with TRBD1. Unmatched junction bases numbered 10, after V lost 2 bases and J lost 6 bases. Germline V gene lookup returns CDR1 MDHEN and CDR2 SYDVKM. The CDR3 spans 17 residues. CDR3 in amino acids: CASSLVGQGALGDGYTF. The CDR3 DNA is TGTGCCAGCAGTTTAGTGGGACAGGGGGCTCTAGGTGATGGCTACACCTTC.

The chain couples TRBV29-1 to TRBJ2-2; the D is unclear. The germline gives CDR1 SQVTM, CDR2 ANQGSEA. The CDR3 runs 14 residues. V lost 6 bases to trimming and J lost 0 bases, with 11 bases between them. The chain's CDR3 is CSVFSWTNTGELFF. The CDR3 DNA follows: TGCAGCGTCTTCTCGTGGACGAACACCGGGGAGCTGTTTTTT.

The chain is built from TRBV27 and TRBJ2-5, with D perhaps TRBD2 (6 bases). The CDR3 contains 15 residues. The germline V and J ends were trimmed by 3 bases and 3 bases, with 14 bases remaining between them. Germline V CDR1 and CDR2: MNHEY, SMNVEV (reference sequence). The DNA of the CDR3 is TGTGCCAGCAGTTTTGAGGCGGGACGGAAAGAGACCCAGTACTTC. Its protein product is CASSFEAGRKETQYF.

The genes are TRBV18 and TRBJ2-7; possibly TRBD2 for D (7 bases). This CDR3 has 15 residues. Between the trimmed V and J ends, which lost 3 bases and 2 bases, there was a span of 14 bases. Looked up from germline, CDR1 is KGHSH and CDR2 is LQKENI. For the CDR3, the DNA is TGTGCCAGCTCACCGGGGGGGGCTCGGCCCTACGAGCAGTACTTC. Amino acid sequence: CASSPGGARPYEQYF.

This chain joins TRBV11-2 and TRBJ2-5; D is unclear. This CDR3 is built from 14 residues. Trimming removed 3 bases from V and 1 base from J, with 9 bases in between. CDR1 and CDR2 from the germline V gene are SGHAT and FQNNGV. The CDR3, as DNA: TGTGCCAGCAGCTTCCCGGGCGCCCAAGAGACCCAGTACTTC. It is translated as CASSFPGAQETQYF. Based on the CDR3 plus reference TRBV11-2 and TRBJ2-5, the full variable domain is EAGVAQSPRYKIIEKRQSVAFWCNPISGHATLYWYQQILGQGPKLLIQFQNNGVVDDSQLPKDRFSAERLKGVDSTLKIQPAKLEDSAVYLCASSFPGAQETQYFGPGTRLLVL.